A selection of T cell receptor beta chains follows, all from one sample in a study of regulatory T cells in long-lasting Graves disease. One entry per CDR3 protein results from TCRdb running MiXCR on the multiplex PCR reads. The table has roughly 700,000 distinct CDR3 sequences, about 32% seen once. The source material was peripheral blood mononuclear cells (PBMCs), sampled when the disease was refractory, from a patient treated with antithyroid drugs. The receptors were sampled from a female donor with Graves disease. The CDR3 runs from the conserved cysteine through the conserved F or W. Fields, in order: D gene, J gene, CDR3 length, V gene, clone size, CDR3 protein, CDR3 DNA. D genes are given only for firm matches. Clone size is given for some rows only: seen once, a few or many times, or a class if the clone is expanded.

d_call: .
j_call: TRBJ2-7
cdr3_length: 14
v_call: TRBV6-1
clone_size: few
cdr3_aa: CASSRTGNTYEQYF
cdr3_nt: TGTGCCAGCAGCAGAACAGGGAACACCTACGAGCAGTACTTC

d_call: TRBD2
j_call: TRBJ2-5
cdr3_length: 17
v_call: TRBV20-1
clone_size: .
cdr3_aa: CSGARRLAGVGGETQYF
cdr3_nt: TGCAGTGGTGCAAGGCGACTAGCGGGAGTGGGGGGAGAGACCCAGTACTTC

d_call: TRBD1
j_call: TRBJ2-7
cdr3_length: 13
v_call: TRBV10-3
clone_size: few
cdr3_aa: CAIRGQGVYEQYF
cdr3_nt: TGTGCCATCAGGGGACAGGGAGTCTACGAGCAGTACTTC

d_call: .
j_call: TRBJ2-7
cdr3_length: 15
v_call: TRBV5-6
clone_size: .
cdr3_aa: CASSLVDTASGEQYF
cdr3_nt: TGTGCCAGCAGCTTGGTGGATACAGCCTCCGGGGAGCAGTACTTC

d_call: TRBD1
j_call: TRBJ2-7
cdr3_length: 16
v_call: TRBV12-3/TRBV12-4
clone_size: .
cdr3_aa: CASRSEGAPTSYEQYF
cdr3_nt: TGTGCCAGCAGATCAGAGGGGGCCCCAACCTCCTACGAGCAGTACTTC

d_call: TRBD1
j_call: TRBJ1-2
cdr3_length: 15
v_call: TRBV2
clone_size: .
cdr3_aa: CASSPGGTGAFGYTF
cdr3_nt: TGTGCCAGCAGCCCAGGAGGGACAGGGGCTTTTGGCTACACCTTC

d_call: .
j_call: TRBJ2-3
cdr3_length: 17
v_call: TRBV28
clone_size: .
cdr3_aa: CASSLPNREPKTYTQYF
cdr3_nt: TGTGCCAGCAGTTTGCCCAACAGGGAACCTAAAACTTATACGCAGTATTTT

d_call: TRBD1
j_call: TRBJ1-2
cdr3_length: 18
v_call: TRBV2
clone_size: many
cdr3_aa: CASSPLPGQGDANYGYTF
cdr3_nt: TGTGCCAGCAGCCCTCTTCCGGGACAGGGGGACGCTAACTATGGCTACACCTTC

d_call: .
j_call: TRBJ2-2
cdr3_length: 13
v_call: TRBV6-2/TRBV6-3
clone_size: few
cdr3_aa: CASSYADTGELFF
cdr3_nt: TGTGCCAGCAGTTACGCCGACACCGGGGAGCTGTTTTTT

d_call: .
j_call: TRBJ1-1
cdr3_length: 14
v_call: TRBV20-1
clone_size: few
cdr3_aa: CSARGWAENTEAFF
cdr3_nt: TGCAGTGCTAGAGGGTGGGCAGAGAACACTGAAGCTTTCTTT

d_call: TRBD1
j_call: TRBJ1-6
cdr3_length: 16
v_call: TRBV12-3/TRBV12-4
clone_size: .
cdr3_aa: CASSPHLDRAYSPLHF
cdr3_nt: TGTGCCAGCAGTCCCCACCTCGACAGGGCCTATTCACCCCTCCACTTT

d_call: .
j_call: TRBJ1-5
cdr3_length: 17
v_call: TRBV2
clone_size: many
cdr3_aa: CASSEKIDRFSNQPQHF
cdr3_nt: TGTGCCAGCAGTGAAAAGATTGACAGGTTCAGCAATCAGCCCCAGCATTTT

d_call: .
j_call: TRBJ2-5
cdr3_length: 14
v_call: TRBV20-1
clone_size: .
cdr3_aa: CSARDLGYQETQYF
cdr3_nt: TGCAGTGCTAGAGATCTAGGGTACCAAGAGACCCAGTACTTC

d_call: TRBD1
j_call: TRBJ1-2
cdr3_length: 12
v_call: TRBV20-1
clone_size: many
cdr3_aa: CSARDRVRGYTF
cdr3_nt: TGCAGTGCACGCGACAGGGTGCGTGGCTACACCTTC

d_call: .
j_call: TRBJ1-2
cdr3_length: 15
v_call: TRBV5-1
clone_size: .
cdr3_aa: CASSLEAGPNSGYTF
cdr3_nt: TGCGCCAGCAGCTTGGAGGCGGGACCGAACAGCGGCTACACCTTC

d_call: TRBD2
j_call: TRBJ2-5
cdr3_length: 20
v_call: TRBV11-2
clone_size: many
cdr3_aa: CASSSGLRPGLAGVGETQYF
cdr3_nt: TGTGCCAGCAGCTCCGGTCTCAGACCGGGACTAGCGGGAGTGGGCGAGACCCAGTACTTC

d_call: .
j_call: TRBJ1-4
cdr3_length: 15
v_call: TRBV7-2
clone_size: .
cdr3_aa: CASSLRGETNEKLFF
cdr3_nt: TGTGCCAGCAGCTTAAGGGGTGAGACTAATGAAAAACTGTTTTTT

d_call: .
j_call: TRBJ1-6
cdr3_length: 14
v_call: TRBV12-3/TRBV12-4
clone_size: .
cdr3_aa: CASSMGTVNSPLHF
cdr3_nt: TGTGCCAGCAGTATGGGGACGGTGAATTCACCCCTCCACTTT

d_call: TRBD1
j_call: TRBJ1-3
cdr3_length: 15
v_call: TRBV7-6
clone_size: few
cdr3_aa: CASSLGTDSGNTIYF
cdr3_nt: TGTGCCAGCAGCCTGGGGACAGACTCTGGAAACACCATATATTTT

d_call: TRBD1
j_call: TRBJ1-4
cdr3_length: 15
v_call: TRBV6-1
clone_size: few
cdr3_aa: CASSGQTGGREKLFF
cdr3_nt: TGTGCCAGCAGTGGACAGACAGGGGGCCGTGAAAAACTGTTTTTT

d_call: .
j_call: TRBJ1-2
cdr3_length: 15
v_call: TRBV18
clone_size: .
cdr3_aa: CASSPRDPGFYGYTF
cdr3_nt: TGTGCCAGCTCACCACGGGACCCCGGGTTCTATGGCTACACCTTC

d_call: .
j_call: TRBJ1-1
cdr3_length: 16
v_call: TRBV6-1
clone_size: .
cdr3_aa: CASSEVPGAEQAEAFF
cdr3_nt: TGTGCCAGCAGTGAAGTGCCTGGGGCAGAACAAGCTGAAGCTTTCTTT

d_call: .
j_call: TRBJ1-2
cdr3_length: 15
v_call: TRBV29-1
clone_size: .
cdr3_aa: CSVDLAGSPFYGYTF
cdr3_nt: TGCAGCGTCGACCTTGCGGGCAGCCCCTTCTATGGCTACACCTTC

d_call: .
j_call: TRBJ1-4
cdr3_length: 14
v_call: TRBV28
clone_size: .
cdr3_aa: CASSSTIGGEKLFF
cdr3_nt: TGTGCCAGCAGTTCTACTATTGGAGGCGAAAAACTGTTTTTT

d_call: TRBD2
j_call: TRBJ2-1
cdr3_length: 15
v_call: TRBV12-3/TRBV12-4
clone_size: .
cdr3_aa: CASRRTSGRVNEQFF
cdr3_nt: TGTGCCAGCAGGAGGACTAGCGGGAGGGTAAATGAGCAGTTCTTC

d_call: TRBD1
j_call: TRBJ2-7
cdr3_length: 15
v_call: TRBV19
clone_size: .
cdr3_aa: CASSIQDRETYEQYF
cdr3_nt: TGTGCCAGTAGTATCCAGGACAGGGAAACCTACGAGCAGTACTTC

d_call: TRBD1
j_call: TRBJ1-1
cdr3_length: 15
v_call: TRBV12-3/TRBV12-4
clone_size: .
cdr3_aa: CASSQGGGRNTEAFF
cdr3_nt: TGTGCCAGCAGCCAGGGGGGAGGCCGGAACACTGAAGCTTTCTTT

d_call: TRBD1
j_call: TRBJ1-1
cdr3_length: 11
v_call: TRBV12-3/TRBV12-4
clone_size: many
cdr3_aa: CASSPGGVAFF
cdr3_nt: TGTGCCAGCAGCCCAGGGGGTGTGGCTTTCTTT

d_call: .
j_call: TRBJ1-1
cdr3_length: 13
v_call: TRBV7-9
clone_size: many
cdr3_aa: CASSNRQNTEAFF
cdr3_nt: TGTGCCAGCAGCAATCGACAGAACACTGAAGCTTTCTTT

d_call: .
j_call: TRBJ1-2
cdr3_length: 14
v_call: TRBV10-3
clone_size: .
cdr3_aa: CAVQRSREEYGYTF
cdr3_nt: TGTGCCGTCCAAAGGAGCAGGGAAGAGTATGGCTACACCTTC

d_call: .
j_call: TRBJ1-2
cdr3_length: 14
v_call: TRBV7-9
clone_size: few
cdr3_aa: CASSLVMGDYGYTF
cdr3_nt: TGTGCCAGCAGCTTAGTGATGGGGGACTATGGCTACACCTTC

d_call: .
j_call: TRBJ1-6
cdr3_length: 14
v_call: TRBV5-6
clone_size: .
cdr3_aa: CASNLRDYYSPLHF
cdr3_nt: TGTGCCAGCAACCTCCGGGACTATTATTCACCCCTCCACTTT

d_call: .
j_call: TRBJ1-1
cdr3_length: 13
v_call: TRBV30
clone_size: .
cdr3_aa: CAWRGSMGTEAFF
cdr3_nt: TGTGCCTGGAGGGGGTCTATGGGGACTGAAGCTTTCTTT

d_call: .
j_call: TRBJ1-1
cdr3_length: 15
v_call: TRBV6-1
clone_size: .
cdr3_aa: CASSEGGWMNTEAFF
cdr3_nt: TGTGCCAGCAGTGAAGGGGGCTGGATGAACACTGAAGCTTTCTTT

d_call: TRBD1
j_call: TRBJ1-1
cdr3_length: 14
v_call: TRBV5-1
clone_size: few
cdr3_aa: CASSDGTGGTEAFF
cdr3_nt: TGTGCCAGCAGTGATGGGACAGGGGGCACTGAAGCTTTCTTT

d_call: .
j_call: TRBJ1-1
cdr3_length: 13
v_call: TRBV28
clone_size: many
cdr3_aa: CASVTSMNTEAFF
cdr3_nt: TGTGCCAGCGTTACCTCTATGAACACTGAAGCTTTCTTT

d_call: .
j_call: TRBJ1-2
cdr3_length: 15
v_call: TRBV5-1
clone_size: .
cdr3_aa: CASSLVRSPGSGYTF
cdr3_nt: TGCGCCAGCAGCTTGGTACGTTCCCCAGGGTCTGGCTACACCTTC

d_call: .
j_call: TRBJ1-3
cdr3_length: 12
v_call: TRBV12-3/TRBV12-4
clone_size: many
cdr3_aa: CASSLTGNTIYF
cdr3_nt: TGTGCCAGCAGCTTAACTGGAAACACCATATATTTT

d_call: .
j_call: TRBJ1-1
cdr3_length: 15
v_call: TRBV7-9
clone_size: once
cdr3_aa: CASSFPVDVNTEAFF
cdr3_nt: TGTGCCAGCAGCTTTCCGGTCGATGTGAACACTGAAGCTTTCTTT

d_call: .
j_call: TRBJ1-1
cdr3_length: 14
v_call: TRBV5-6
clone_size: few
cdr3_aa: CASSPRGFWTEAFF
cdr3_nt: TGTGCCAGCAGCCCGAGGGGTTTCTGGACTGAAGCTTTCTTT

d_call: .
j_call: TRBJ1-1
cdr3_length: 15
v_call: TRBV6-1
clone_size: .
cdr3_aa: CASSQSGRGGTEAFF
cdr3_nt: TGTGCCAGCAGTCAGAGTGGTCGGGGGGGCACTGAAGCTTTCTTT

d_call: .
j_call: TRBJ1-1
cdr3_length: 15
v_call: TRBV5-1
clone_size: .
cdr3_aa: CASSPARNREVEAFF
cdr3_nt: TGCGCCAGCAGCCCAGCCAGAAACAGGGAGGTTGAAGCTTTCTTT

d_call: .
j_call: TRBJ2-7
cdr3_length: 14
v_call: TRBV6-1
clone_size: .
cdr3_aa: CTSRRVRGAYEQYF
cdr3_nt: TGTACCAGCAGGAGGGTAAGGGGGGCTTACGAGCAGTACTTC

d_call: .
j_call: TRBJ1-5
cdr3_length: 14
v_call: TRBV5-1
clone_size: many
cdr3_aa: CASSLSAGDQPQHF
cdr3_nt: TGCGCCAGCAGCTTGAGTGCAGGGGATCAGCCCCAGCATTTT

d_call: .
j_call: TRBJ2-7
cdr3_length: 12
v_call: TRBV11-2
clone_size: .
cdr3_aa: CASSFPGSEQYF
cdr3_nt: TGTGCCAGCAGCTTTCCGGGGAGCGAGCAGTACTTC

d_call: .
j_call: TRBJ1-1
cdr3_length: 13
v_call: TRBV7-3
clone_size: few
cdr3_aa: CASSVQRATEAFF
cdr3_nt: TGTGCCAGCAGCGTTCAGAGGGCCACTGAAGCTTTCTTT

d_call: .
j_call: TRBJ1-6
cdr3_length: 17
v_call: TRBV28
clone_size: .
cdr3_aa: CASWARTADSYNSPLHF
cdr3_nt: TGTGCCAGCTGGGCCCGGACAGCGGATTCCTATAATTCACCCCTCCACTTT

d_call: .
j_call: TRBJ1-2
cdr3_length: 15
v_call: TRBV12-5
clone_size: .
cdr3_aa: CASGSPWVPDYGYTF
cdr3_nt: TGTGCTAGTGGTTCCCCATGGGTTCCGGACTATGGCTACACCTTC

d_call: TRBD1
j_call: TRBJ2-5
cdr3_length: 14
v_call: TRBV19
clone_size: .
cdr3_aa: CASSERDREETQYF
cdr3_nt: TGTGCCAGTAGTGAGAGAGACAGGGAAGAGACCCAGTACTTC

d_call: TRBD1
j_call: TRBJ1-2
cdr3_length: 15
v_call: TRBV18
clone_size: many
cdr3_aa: CASSPAGTENYGYTF
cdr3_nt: TGTGCCAGCAGCCCGGCCGGGACAGAGAACTATGGCTACACCTTC

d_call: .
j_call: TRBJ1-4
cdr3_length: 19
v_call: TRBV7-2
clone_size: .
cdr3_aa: CASSLGPEGTFQTFEKLFF
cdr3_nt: TGTGCCAGCAGCTTAGGGCCAGAGGGGACCTTCCAGACGTTTGAAAAACTGTTTTTT

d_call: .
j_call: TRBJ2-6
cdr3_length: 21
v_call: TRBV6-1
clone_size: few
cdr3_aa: CASSEVTSISGRLAGANVLTF
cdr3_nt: TGTGCCAGCAGTGAAGTCACTTCTATTTCAGGACGTTTAGCTGGGGCCAACGTCCTGACTTTC